Listed below are T cell receptor beta chains from one sample, sequenced in a study of T cells in Graves' hyperthyroidism and ophthalmopathy. TCRdb re-called the multiplex PCR reads with MiXCR, one entry per CDR3 protein. The repertoire holds around 450,000 distinct CDR3 sequences, with roughly an eighth as singletons. The sequenced sample consisted of blood. These receptors were collected from a woman aged 18-29 years with Graves' hyperthyroidism. Both conserved end residues are part of each CDR3. A D gene is named only where the DNA matches it firmly. Clone size appears in some rows only: once, few, many, or a class for an expanded clone.

V: TRBV14; D: .; size: few; J: TRBJ2-7; DNA: TGTGCCAGCAGCCAGCTCAGGGTCTCCGAGCAGTACTTC; CDR3: CASSQLRVSEQYF
V: TRBV29-1; D: .; size: few; J: TRBJ2-7; DNA: TGCAGCGTTGCCGGGAGCTCCTACGAGCAGTACTTC; CDR3: CSVAGSSYEQYF
V: TRBV20-1; D: .; size: many; J: TRBJ1-1; DNA: TGCAGTGCGCTGTGGGATAACACTGAAGCTTTCTTT; CDR3: CSALWDNTEAFF
V: TRBV27; D: .; size: many; J: TRBJ1-1; DNA: TGTGCCAGCAGTTTTGGGAAGAACACTGAAGCTTTCTTT; CDR3: CASSFGKNTEAFF
V: TRBV9; D: TRBD2; size: .; J: TRBJ2-7; DNA: TGTGCCAGCAAAATCCCGGGACTAGCGGGATCGAGCTCCTACAATGAGCAGTACTTC; CDR3: CASKIPGLAGSSSYNEQYF
V: TRBV11-2; D: TRBD2; size: many; J: TRBJ2-2; DNA: TGTGCCAGCAGCGACCAGACTAGCGGCAACACCGGGGAGCTGTTTTTT; CDR3: CASSDQTSGNTGELFF
V: TRBV4-2; D: TRBD1; size: many; J: TRBJ2-1; DNA: TGTGCCAGCAGCCATACAGGGGGCGGAGGGTACAATGAGCAGTTCTTC; CDR3: CASSHTGGGGYNEQFF
V: TRBV29-1; D: TRBD1; size: few; J: TRBJ1-2; DNA: TGCAGCTTTAGGACAGGGGACTATGGCTACACCTTC; CDR3: CSFRTGDYGYTF
V: TRBV11-3; D: .; size: .; J: TRBJ2-7; DNA: TGTGCCCGCAGCTTAGGTTTTGGAGAGCAGTACTTC; CDR3: CARSLGFGEQYF
V: TRBV7-9; D: .; size: .; J: TRBJ2-5; DNA: TGTGCCAGCAGCCATTACCCAGGCCCGACTAGGGGGGATGAGACCCAGTACTTC; CDR3: CASSHYPGPTRGDETQYF
V: TRBV4-1; D: .; size: .; J: TRBJ2-2; DNA: TGCACCAGCAGCCAAGGGAGCGGAGGTAACACCGGGGAGCTGTTTTTT; CDR3: CTSSQGSGGNTGELFF
V: TRBV12-3/TRBV12-4; D: TRBD1; size: many; J: TRBJ1-1; DNA: TGTGCCAGCAGTTGGGGACAGACGAACACTGAAGCTTTCTTT; CDR3: CASSWGQTNTEAFF
V: TRBV15; D: .; size: many; J: TRBJ1-5; DNA: TGTGCCACCAGCAGCGAAGCTCAGCCCCAGCATTTT; CDR3: CATSSEAQPQHF
V: TRBV9; D: TRBD1; size: .; J: TRBJ2-7; DNA: TGTGCCAGCAGCGTAGTGGCAGGGGGTACCGAGCAGTACTTC; CDR3: CASSVVAGGTEQYF
V: TRBV27; D: TRBD2; size: .; J: TRBJ2-3; DNA: TGTGCCAGCAGTGCGCGACTAGCGGGGCCTAGCACAGATACGCAGTATTTT; CDR3: CASSARLAGPSTDTQYF
V: TRBV30; D: TRBD1; size: .; J: TRBJ2-6; DNA: TGTGCCTGGAGCCGGGACAGGGGGCAAGGAGGGGCCAACGTCCTGACTTTC; CDR3: CAWSRDRGQGGANVLTF
V: TRBV20-1; D: TRBD2; size: many; J: TRBJ2-3; DNA: TGCAGTGCTTTGAGGGACAGGTGGGATCCTAGCGGGAGGGCCTCGGATACGCAGTATTTT; CDR3: CSALRDRWDPSGRASDTQYF
V: TRBV20-1; D: .; size: many; J: TRBJ2-3; DNA: TGCAGTGCTAGTAGTTACTCGCGGAAAACTAGCACAGATACGCAGTATTTT; CDR3: CSASSYSRKTSTDTQYF
V: TRBV6-2/TRBV6-3; D: TRBD2; size: many; J: TRBJ2-5; DNA: TGTGCCAGCAGTTACCCCGAAGCGGGAGACGAGACCCAGTACTTC; CDR3: CASSYPEAGDETQYF
V: TRBV7-2; D: .; size: few; J: TRBJ1-6; DNA: TGTGCCAGCAGTCGTGGGGGTACAGCTAATTCACCCCTCCACTTT; CDR3: CASSRGGTANSPLHF
V: TRBV27; D: .; size: many; J: TRBJ1-2; DNA: TGTGCCAGCAGTTTGATGAGGGCGGGGGCCGGCTACACCTTC; CDR3: CASSLMRAGAGYTF
V: TRBV20-1; D: .; size: many; J: TRBJ1-5; DNA: TGCAGTGCGCAAGGCCTCAGGGGTGGTCAGCCCCAGCATTTT; CDR3: CSAQGLRGGQPQHF
V: TRBV14; D: .; size: .; J: TRBJ2-7; DNA: TGTGCCAGCAGCGAAGGCAGTATCGTCGAGCAGTACTTC; CDR3: CASSEGSIVEQYF
V: TRBV12-3/TRBV12-4; D: .; size: many; J: TRBJ1-1; DNA: TGTGCCGTCCAACCAGGGGACGCCGCGATGAACACTGAAGCTTTCTTT; CDR3: CAVQPGDAAMNTEAFF
V: TRBV6-1; D: .; size: .; J: TRBJ1-5; DNA: TGTGCCAGCAGTGCCTCGGGAGTTTATAGCAATCAGCCCCAGCATTTT; CDR3: CASSASGVYSNQPQHF
V: TRBV29-1; D: .; size: once; J: TRBJ2-1; DNA: TGCAGCGTTGAAGATCCGAGGTCGAGGGTACTTAATGAGCAGTTCTTC; CDR3: CSVEDPRSRVLNEQFF
V: TRBV5-1; D: TRBD2; size: .; J: TRBJ2-7; DNA: TGCGCCAGCAGCTTGTCTAGCGGGAGGTTCTACGAGCAGTACTTC; CDR3: CASSLSSGRFYEQYF
V: TRBV6-2/TRBV6-3; D: TRBD2; size: many; J: TRBJ2-5; DNA: TGTGCCAGCAGACCCCCCGGGGAGCGGGAGACCGGTGAGACCCAGTACTTC; CDR3: CASRPPGERETGETQYF
V: TRBV7-2; D: .; size: many; J: TRBJ2-5; DNA: TGTGCCAGCAGCTTACCCGGACAGGGAGGGGAGACCCAGTACTTC; CDR3: CASSLPGQGGETQYF
V: TRBV27; D: TRBD2; size: once; J: TRBJ2-7; DNA: TGTGCCAGCAGAGCCGGACTAGCGGGAGTGGCCCTGAACGAGCAGTACTTC; CDR3: CASRAGLAGVALNEQYF
V: TRBV7-2; D: .; size: few; J: TRBJ2-5; DNA: TGTGCCAGCAGCCCGGGACTCCTGGGGTCCCAGTACTTC; CDR3: CASSPGLLGSQYF